A single sample gave rise to the 13 T cell receptor beta chains below, sequenced in a study of PD-L1 blockade in urothelial cancer (dated by TCRdb to the late 2010s). This specimen's time point label, per the study, means: pretreatment peripheral blood. The library came from the immunoSEQ multiplex PCR assay. TCRdb holds this immuneACCESS table with in-frame rearrangements only. Some clones are missing; in checked studies, unresolved V genes explain under half, and the rest has no known cause. The sample includes about 130,000 clones, with less than 85% observed a single time. In total, the top ten clones hold 3.2% of the sample. The input for sequencing was PBMCs, taken around atezolizumab (anti-PD-L1) treatment. These receptors were obtained from a man aged 45-60 years with urothelial cancer.

This sequence joins TRBV28 and TRBJ2-6, with TRBD1 matching 9 bases. V lost 7 bases and J lost 0; bases outside the gene matches: 7. CDR3 length: 17 amino acids. The germline CDR1 and CDR2 sequences are MDHEN and SYDVKM. CDR3 sequence reads: CASNRRDRDSGANVLTF. CDR3 DNA: TGTGCCAGCAACCGCCGGGACAGGGACTCTGGGGCCAACGTCCTGACTTTC. Combining the CDR3 with reference TRBV28 and TRBJ2-6 gives the whole variable domain DVKVTQSSRYLVKRTGEKVFLECVQDMDHENMFWYRQDPGLGLRLIYFSYDVKMKEKGDIPEGYSVSREKKERFSLILESASTNQTSMYLCASNRRDRDSGANVLTFGAGSRLTVL.

The CDR3 nucleotides are TGTGCCAGCTCACCTTCGGGCGGGAGGAGTAGTTCCTACGAGCAGTACTTC. Residues: CASSPSGGRSSSYEQYF. The genes are TRBV18 and TRBJ2-7; 8 positions match TRBD2. Looked up from germline, CDR1 is KGHSH and CDR2 is LQKENI. With V trimmed by 3 bases and J by 1 base, 11 bases remained unmatched. The CDR3 is 17 residues long.

This clone has just one count. The chain is built from TRBV9 and TRBJ2-1; 7 bases are shared with TRBD2. The trim removed 3 bases at V and 4 bases at J, leaving 10 bases unmatched. The CDR3 runs 16 residues. Germline CDR1 and CDR2: SGDLS and YYNGEE. The CDR3 DNA follows: TGTGCCAGCAGCGCTGGAGGAGCGGGGTATTACAATGAGCAGTTCTTC. It encodes CASSAGGAGYYNEQFF.

The chain employs TRBV7-8 and TRBJ2-1; D is ambiguous. Germline values: CDR1 SGHVS, CDR2 FQNEAQ. V was pared by 1 base and J by 6 bases, with 10 bases between. The length of the CDR3 is 14 residues. The CDR3 bases are TGTGCCAGCAGCTTAGGTGGAGAAACCAATGAGCAGTTCTTC. Residues: CASSLGGETNEQFF.

The rearrangement links TRBV6-1 to TRBJ1-5, with D possibly matching TRBD1 (6 bases). Germline CDR1 is MNHNS and CDR2 is SASEGT. V lost 10 bases and J lost 0, with 10 bases in between. The CDR3 runs to 13 residues. The CDR3 reads CAIGQNSNQPQHF. The CDR3 DNA sequence: TGTGCCATAGGACAGAATAGCAATCAGCCCCAGCATTTT.

The J gene is TRBJ2-1, the V gene TRBV5-1; D possibly corresponds to TRBD2 (5 bases). Germline assignment: CDR1 SGHRS and CDR2 YFSETQ. The CDR3 spans 15 residues. V was cut by 2 bases and J by 5 bases, with 14 bases left in between. The CDR3 DNA reads as TGCGCCAGCAGCTTTACTTTGGGAGAACACAATGAGCAGTTCTTC. Protein product: CASSFTLGEHNEQFF.

This sequence joins TRBV9 and TRBJ2-7; 8 bases are a match to TRBD2. CDR1 SGDLS and CDR2 YYNGEE come from the germline V gene. Trimming took 0 bases from V and 7 from J; bases not matched to a gene: 9. This CDR3 region has 15 residues. CDR3 bases: TGTGCCAGCAGCGTAGGTAGTCTAGCGGGTCGGGAGCAGTACTTC. Translation: CASSVGSLAGREQYF.

V usage is TRBV5-1 and J usage is TRBJ1-3, with D hard to call. Trimming took 4 bases from V and 0 from J, leaving 14 bases between them. Germline loops: CDR1 SGHRS, CDR2 YFSETQ. The length of the CDR3 is 16 residues. The CDR3 region has the DNA TGCGCCAGCAGCCCGACCCCGGGATCCTCTGGAAACACCATATATTTT. Translating it yields CASSPTPGSSGNTIYF. The full variable domain, completed using reference TRBV5-1 and TRBJ1-3, is KAGVTQTPRYLIKTRGQQVTLSCSPISGHRSVSWYQQTPGQGLQFLFEYFSETQRNKGNFPGRFSGRQFSNSRSEMNVSTLELGDSALYLCASSPTPGSSGNTIYFGEGSWLTVV.

The rearrangement joins TRBV5-1 to TRBJ2-2; 8 positions match TRBD1. The germline CDR1 and CDR2 sequences are SGHRS and YFSETQ. There are 15 residues in the CDR3. J gave up 4 bases and V 5 bases, and 7 bases lay outside the gene matches. This CDR3 reads CASRASRGPTGELFF. CDR3 nucleotides: TGCGCCAGCAGGGCCTCCAGGGGGCCCACCGGGGAGCTGTTTTTT. Full variable domain (rest looked up from reference TRBV5-1 and TRBJ2-2): KAGVTQTPRYLIKTRGQQVTLSCSPISGHRSVSWYQQTPGQGLQFLFEYFSETQRNKGNFPGRFSGRQFSNSRSEMNVSTLELGDSALYLCASRASRGPTGELFFGEGSRLTVL.

V is TRBV27 and J is TRBJ2-2; D might be TRBD1 (5 bases). Germline V gene sequence: CDR1 MNHEY, CDR2 SMNVEV (reference sequence). The V and J ends lost 3 bases and 4 bases respectively, with 9 bases between them. The CDR3 spans 14 residues. CDR3 coding DNA: TGTGCCAGCAGTTTTAGGGGTGGCACCGGGGAGCTGTTTTTT. This gives the protein CASSFRGGTGELFF.

The CDR3 loop reads CASKSGTYNEQFF. CDR3 sequence (DNA): TGTGCCAGCAAGAGCGGGACTTACAATGAGCAGTTCTTC. The chain uses TRBV28 and TRBJ2-1; 7 bases match TRBD2. J lost 4 bases, V lost 7 bases, and 4 bases had no gene match. The CDR3 length is 13 residues. Per the germline V gene, CDR1 is MDHEN and CDR2 is SYDVKM.

The chain is built from TRBV4-2 and TRBJ2-1, with 11 nucleotides matching TRBD2. There are 16 residues in the CDR3. Looked up from germline, CDR1 is LGHNA and CDR2 is YNFKEQ. V dropped 0 bases and J dropped 5; count of bases not matched to a gene: 3. The CDR3 spells CASSQDTSGGHNEQFF. The CDR3 DNA reads as TGTGCCAGCAGCCAAGACACTAGCGGGGGTCACAATGAGCAGTTCTTC.

There are a few counts of this clone. The chain links TRBV19 to TRBJ2-2; weak D call: TRBD1 (5 bases). V lost 5 bases and J lost 4, with 8 bases in between. The CDR3 totals 13 residues. CDR1 and CDR2 from the germline V gene are LNHDA and SQIVND (reference sequence). The CDR3 region is CASSGTGTGELFF. As DNA, the CDR3 is TGTGCCAGTAGTGGTACAGGCACCGGGGAGCTGTTTTTT.